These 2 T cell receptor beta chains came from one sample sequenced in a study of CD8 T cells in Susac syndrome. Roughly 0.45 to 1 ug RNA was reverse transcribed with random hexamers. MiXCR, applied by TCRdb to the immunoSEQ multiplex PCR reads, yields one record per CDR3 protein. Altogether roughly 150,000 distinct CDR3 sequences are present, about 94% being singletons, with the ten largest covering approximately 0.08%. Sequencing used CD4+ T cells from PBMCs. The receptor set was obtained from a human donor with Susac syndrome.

The CDR3 sequence is CASSSSGLRSEGGSSKQYF. CDR3 DNA: TGCGCCAGCAGCTCATCCGGGTTGAGGTCAGAGGGAGGCAGCAGTAAGCAGTACTTC. The chain uses TRBV5-1 and TRBJ2-7, with D tentatively TRBD2 (6 bases). V was clipped by 3 bases and J by 8 bases, with 33 bases between them. The V gene's germline CDR1 is SGHRS and CDR2 YFSETQ. CDR3 length equals 19 residues.

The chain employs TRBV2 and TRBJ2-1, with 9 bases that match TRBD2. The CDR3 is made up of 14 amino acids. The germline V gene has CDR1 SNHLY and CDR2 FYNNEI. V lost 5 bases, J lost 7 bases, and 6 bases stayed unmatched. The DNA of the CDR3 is TGTGCCAGCAGTCTAGCGGGATTCGAGAATGAGCAGTTCTTC. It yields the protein CASSLAGFENEQFF. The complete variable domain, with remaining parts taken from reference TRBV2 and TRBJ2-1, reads EPEVTQTPSHQVTQMGQEVILRCVPISNHLYFYWYRQILGQKVEFLVSFYNNEISEKSEIFDDQFSVERPDGSNFTLKIRSTKLEDSAMYFCASSLAGFENEQFFGPGTRLTVL.